This TCR beta chain was identified during a study of neurological immune-mediated disorders. Study observations and caveats: The highest TCR clonal expansion occurred in HTLV-1-associated myelopathy; multiple sclerosis fell below healthy controls.

Sorted libraries were derived from 1 million CD4+ or CD8+ T cells. The table lists this clonotype with many counts. What it binds is unknown. cDNA synthesis was performed by 5'RACE with 10-nucleotide random UMIs. The output of every sequencing run, over 160 million TCR-beta sequences, came from 15-18 subjects. A single record per CDR3 protein comes from TCRdb applying MiXCR to the 5' RACE reads. The sample shows 18,000 or so distinct CDR3 sequences, 12% to 15% of them seen only once. This CDR3 contains 15 residues. Trimming pared 3 bases from V and 1 base from J, leaving 11 bases between. Germline V gives CDR1 KGHDR, CDR2 SFDVKD.

Sequencing used CD4+ T cells from blood. The clonotype originates from a woman aged 55-69 years with HTLV-1-associated myelopathy (HAM/TSP). The chain is built from TRBV24-1 and TRBJ1-1; D is ambiguous. CDR3 region: CATSDPTRGNTEAFF. The CDR3, as DNA: TGTGCCACCAGTGATCCCACCCGCGGGAACACTGAAGCTTTCTTT.